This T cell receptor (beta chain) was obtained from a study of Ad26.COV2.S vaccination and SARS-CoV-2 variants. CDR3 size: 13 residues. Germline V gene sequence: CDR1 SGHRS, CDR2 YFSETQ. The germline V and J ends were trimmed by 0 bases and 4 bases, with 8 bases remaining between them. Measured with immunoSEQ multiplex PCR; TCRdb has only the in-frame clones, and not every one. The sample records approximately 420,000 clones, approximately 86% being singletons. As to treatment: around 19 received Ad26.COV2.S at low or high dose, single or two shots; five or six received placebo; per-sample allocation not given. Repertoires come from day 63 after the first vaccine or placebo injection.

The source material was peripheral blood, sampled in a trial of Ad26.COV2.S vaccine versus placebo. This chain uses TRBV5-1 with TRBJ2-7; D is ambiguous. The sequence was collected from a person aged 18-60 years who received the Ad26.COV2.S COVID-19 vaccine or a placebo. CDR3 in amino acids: CASSLADGYEQYF. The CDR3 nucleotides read TGCGCCAGCAGCTTGGCCGACGGGTACGAGCAGTACTTC.